This T cell receptor (beta chain) was found in a study of CD8 T cells in Susac syndrome. RNA in amounts of about 0.5 to 1 ug was reverse transcribed with random hexamers. Amplification of TCR beta CDR3 was carried out by immunoSEQ multiplex PCR, which covered 54 Vbeta and 13 Jbeta segments. From the immunoSEQ multiplex PCR reads, TCRdb called clonotypes with MiXCR, one entry per CDR3 protein. The sample carries 200,000 or so distinct CDR3 sequences, roughly 94% recorded once. The CDR3 loop spans 12 amino acids. Germline V lookup: CDR1 SGHRS, CDR2 YFSETQ. V lost 7 bases to trimming and J lost 1 base, with 8 bases between them. This clonotype occurred once.

The chain combines TRBV5-1 with TRBJ1-1; D possibly corresponds to TRBD1 (6 bases). Sequencing was carried out using CD8+ T cells from PBMCs. This TCR was recovered from a human donor with Susac syndrome. Written as DNA, the CDR3 is TGCGCCAGCGGACAGCCGAACACTGAAGCTTTCTTT. Protein sequence: CASGQPNTEAFF.